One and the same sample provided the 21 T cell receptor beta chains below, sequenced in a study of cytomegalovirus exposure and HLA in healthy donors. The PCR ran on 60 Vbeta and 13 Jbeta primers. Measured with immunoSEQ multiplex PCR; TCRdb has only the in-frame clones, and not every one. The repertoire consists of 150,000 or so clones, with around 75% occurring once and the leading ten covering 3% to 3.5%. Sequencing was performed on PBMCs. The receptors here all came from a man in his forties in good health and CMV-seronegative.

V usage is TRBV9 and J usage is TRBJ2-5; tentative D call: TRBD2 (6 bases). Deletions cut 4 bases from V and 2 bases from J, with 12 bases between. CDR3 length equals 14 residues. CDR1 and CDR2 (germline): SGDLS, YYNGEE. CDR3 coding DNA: TGTGCCAGCAGCCTCACGGCGGGGCAAGAGACCCAGTACTTC. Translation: CASSLTAGQETQYF. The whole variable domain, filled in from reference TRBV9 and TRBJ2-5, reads DSGVTQTPKHLITATGQRVTLRCSPRSGDLSVYWYQQSLDQGLQFLIQYYNGEERAKGNILERFSAQQFPDLHSELNLSSLELGDSALYFCASSLTAGQETQYFGPGTRLLVL.

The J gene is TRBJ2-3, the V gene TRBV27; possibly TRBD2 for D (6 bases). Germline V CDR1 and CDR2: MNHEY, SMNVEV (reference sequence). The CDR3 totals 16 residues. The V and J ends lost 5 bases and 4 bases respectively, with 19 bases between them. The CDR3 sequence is CASSPLGREVSDTQYF. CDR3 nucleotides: TGTGCCAGCAGTCCCCTGGGCAGGGAGGTTTCAGATACGCAGTATTTT.

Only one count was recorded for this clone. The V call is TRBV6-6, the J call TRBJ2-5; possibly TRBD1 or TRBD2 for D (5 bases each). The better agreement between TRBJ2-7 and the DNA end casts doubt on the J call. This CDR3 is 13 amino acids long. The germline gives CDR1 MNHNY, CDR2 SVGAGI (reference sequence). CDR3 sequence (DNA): TGTGCCAGCAGCCTCGGGACGGACTACGAGCAGTACTTC. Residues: CASSLGTDYEQYF.

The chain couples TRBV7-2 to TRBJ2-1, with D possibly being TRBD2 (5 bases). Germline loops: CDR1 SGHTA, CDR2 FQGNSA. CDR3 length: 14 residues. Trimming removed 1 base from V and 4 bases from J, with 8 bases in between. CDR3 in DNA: TGTGCCAGCAGCTTAGATCCGGGGTACAATGAGCAGTTCTTC. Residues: CASSLDPGYNEQFF.

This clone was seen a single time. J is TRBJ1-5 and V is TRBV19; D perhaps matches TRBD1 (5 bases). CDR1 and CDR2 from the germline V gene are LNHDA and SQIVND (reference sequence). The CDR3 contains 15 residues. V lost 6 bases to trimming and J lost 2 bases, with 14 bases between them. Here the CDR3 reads CASRLEQVGNQPQHF. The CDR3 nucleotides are TGTGCCAGTAGGTTGGAACAGGTCGGCAATCAGCCCCAGCATTTT. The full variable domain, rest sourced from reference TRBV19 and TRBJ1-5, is DGGITQSPKYLFRKEGQNVTLSCEQNLNHDAMYWYRQDPGQGLRLIYYSQIVNDFQKGDIAEGYSVSREKKESFPLTVTSAQKNPTAFYLCASRLEQVGNQPQHFGDGTRLSIL.

The DNA for the CDR3 is TGTGCCAGCAGCTTAACAGCGGGGACTATTAGGGAAGATACGCAGTATTTT. As protein: CASSLTAGTIREDTQYF. The chain couples TRBV7-2 to TRBJ2-3, with 7 bases that match TRBD2. Germline CDR1 reads SGHTA; CDR2 reads FQGNSA. V gave up 2 bases and J gave up 5 bases; unmatched junction bases: 13. The CDR3 covers 17 residues. The whole variable domain, filled in from reference TRBV7-2 and TRBJ2-3, reads GAGVSQSPSNKVTEKGKDVELRCDPISGHTALYWYRQSLGQGLEFLIYFQGNSAPDKSGLPSDRFSAERTGGSVSTLTIQRTQQEDSAVYLCASSLTAGTIREDTQYFGPGTRLTVL.

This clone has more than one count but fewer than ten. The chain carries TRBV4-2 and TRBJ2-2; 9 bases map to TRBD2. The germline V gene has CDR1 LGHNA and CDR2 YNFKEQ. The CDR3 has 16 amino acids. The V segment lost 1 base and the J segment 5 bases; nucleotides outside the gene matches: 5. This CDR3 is CASSQALAGITGELFF. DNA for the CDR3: TGTGCCAGCAGCCAAGCCCTAGCGGGGATAACCGGGGAGCTGTTTTTT.

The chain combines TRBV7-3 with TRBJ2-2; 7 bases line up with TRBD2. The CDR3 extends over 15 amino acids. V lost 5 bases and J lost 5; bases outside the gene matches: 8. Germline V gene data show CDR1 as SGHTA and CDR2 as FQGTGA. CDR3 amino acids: CASSITGGGTGELFF. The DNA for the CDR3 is TGTGCCAGCAGCATCACGGGGGGAGGTACCGGGGAGCTGTTTTTT.

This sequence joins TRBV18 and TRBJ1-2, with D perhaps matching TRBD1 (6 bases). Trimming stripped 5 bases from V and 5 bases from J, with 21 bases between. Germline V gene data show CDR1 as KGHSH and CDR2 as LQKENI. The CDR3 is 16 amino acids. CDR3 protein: CASSATRTGTPYGYTF. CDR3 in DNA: TGTGCCAGCTCAGCAACTAGGACCGGGACACCGTATGGCTACACCTTC.

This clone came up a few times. The CDR3 sequence is CASSPPGGRSYNEQFF. CDR3 bases: TGCGCCAGCAGCCCGCCTGGCGGTAGATCCTACAATGAGCAGTTCTTC. The chain employs TRBV5-1 and TRBJ2-1; D unclear. Germline CDR1 and CDR2: SGHRS and YFSETQ. This CDR3 is built from 16 residues. V was clipped by 4 bases and J by 1 base, with 15 bases between them.

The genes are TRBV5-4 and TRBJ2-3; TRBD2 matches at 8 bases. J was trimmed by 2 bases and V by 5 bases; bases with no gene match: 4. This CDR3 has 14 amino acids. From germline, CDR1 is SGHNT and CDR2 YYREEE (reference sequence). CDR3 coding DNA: TGTGCCAGCAGAGGGACTAGACCCACAGATACGCAGTATTTT. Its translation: CASRGTRPTDTQYF.

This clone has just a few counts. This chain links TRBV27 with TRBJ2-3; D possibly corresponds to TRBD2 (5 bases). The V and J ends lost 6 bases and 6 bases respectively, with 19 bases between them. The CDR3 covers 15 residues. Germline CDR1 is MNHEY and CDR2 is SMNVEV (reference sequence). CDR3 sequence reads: CASSSYRGNMDTQYF. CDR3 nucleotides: TGTGCCAGCAGCTCCTATCGAGGGAATATGGATACGCAGTATTTT.

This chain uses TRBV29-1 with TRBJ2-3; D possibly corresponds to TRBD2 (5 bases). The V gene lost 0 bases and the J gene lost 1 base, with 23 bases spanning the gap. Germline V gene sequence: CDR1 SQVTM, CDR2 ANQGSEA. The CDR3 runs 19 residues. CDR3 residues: CSVEDPSSGLKRGTDTQYF. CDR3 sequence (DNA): TGCAGCGTTGAAGATCCTTCCAGCGGCCTCAAAAGGGGCACAGATACGCAGTATTTT.

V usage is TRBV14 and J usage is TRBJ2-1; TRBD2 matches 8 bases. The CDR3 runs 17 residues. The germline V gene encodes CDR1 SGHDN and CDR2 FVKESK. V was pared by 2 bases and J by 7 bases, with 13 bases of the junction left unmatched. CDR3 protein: CASSQRGGGIFGNEQFF. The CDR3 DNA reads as TGTGCCAGCAGCCAACGGGGCGGGGGGATATTCGGGAATGAGCAGTTCTTC.

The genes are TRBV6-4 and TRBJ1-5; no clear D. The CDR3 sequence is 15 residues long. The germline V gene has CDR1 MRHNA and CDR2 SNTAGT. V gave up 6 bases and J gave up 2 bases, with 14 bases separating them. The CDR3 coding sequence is TGTGCCAGCAGCCCTTCGGACGGGGGCAATCAGCCCCAGCATTTT. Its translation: CASSPSDGGNQPQHF.

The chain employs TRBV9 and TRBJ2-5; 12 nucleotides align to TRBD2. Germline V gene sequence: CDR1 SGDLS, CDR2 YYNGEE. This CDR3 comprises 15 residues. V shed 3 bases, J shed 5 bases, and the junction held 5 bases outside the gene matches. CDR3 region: CASSAGTSGWETQYF. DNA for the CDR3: TGTGCCAGCAGCGCCGGGACTAGCGGGTGGGAGACCCAGTACTTC.

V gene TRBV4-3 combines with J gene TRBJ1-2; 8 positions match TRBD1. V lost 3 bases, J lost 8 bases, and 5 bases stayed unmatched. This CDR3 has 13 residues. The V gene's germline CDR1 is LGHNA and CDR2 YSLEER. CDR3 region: CASSQDRVSGYTF. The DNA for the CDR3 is TGCGCCAGCAGCCAGGACAGGGTAAGCGGCTACACCTTC.

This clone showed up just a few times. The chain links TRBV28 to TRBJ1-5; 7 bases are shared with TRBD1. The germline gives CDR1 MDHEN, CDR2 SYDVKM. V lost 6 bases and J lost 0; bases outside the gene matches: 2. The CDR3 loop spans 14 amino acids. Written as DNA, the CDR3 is TGTGCCAGCAGGGGGGACAGTAGCAATCAGCCCCAGCATTTT. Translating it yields CASRGDSSNQPQHF.

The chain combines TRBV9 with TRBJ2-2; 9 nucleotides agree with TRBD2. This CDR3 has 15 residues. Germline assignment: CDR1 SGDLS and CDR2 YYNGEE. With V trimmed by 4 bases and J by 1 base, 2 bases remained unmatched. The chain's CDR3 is CASSRGGENTGELFF. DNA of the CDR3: TGTGCCAGCAGCCGCGGGGGGGAGAACACCGGGGAGCTGTTTTTT.

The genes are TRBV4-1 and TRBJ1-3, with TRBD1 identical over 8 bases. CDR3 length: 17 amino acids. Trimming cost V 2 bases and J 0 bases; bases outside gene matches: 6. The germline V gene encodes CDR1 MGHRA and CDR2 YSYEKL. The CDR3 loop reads CASSQPGQGASGNTIYF. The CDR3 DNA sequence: TGCGCCAGCAGCCAACCTGGACAGGGCGCCTCTGGAAACACCATATATTTT.

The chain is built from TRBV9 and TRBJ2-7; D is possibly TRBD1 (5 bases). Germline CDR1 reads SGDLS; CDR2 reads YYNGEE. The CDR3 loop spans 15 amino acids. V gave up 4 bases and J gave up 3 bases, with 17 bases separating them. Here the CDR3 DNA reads TGTGCCAGCAGCCCCCCAGGCCAGGGTCACTACGAGCAGTACTTC. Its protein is CASSPPGQGHYEQYF.